This TCR beta chain was sequenced in a study of regulatory T cells in long-lasting Graves disease. Study information: Treatment with antithyroid drugs for over 5 years, together with positive TSH receptor antibodies, meant persistent Graves' disease.

In regard to this clonotype: What it binds is not known. With a much larger clone just one base away, this may be a read error.

For TCR beta, libraries came from iRepertoire HTBI primers and Arm-PCR of CDR3 regions. A single record per CDR3 protein comes from TCRdb applying MiXCR to the multiplex PCR reads. The data hold about 420,000 distinct CDR3 sequences, with less than 25% observed a single time. Germline V lookup: CDR1 SGHTA, CDR2 FQGNSA. This CDR3 contains 15 residues. Stated time point: persistent/refractory GD, antithyroid drugs over 5 years with positive TRAb. Extracted RNA from PBMCs served as the source of the TCR library. Study-wide points: For persistent Graves' patients, TCR diversity was lower than for newly diagnosed ones. Small sample size may have lowered accuracy.

This receptor was identified in a female donor with Graves disease. The material was peripheral blood mononuclear cells (PBMCs), obtained when the disease was refractory, from a patient treated with antithyroid drugs. The chain links TRBV7-2 to TRBJ1-1, with a tentative D call TRBD1 (6 bases). The CDR3 DNA reads TGTGCCAGCAGCGTTTCGGACAGACGAAACACTAAAGCTTTCTTT. Translated, it gives CASSVSDRRNTKAFF.